This T cell receptor beta chain emerged from a study of response to subunit inactivated influenza vaccine. This clonotype was detected ten times or more. Its antigen is as yet unknown. Study results and caveats: Authors suggested seasonal influenza vaccinations each recruit few new T cells.

Via MiXCR, TCRdb re-called the RT-PCR reads, giving one row per CDR3 protein. There are around 480,000 distinct CDR3 sequences in the sample; approximately 15% occur only once, and less than 4% lies in the top ten. CDR3 length equals 15 residues. Germline loops: CDR1 SGHRS, CDR2 YFSETQ. Trimming left V 0 bases short and J 5 bases short, with 12 bases between. This receptor was obtained from a man between 50 and 75 years old who received an inactivated influenza vaccine. The V gene is TRBV5-1, the J gene TRBJ2-1; D call uncertain. The input for sequencing was CD4+ T cells sorted from PBMCs, taken around 2 years after vaccination. CDR3 region: CASSLGPGLDNEQFF. The CDR3 DNA sequence: TGCGCCAGCAGCTTGGGTCCGGGTCTCGACAATGAGCAGTTCTTC.